A selection of T cell receptor beta chains follows, all from one sample in a study of identical twins. TCRdb reprocessed the 5' RACE reads with MiXCR, giving one entry per CDR3 protein. The sample lists about 920,000 distinct CDR3 sequences; 10% to 15% were seen once. These data are also associated with another study on yellow fever vaccine responses in identical twins.

Source material: PBMCs. These receptors were collected from a woman aged 18 to 35 in good health. The CDR3 runs from the conserved cysteine through the conserved F or W. D genes are given only for firm matches. Where a row states a size, it is once, few, many or the class of an expanded clone; other rows omit it.

v_call,cdr3_length,j_call,clone_size,d_call,cdr3_nt,cdr3_aa
TRBV20-1,12,TRBJ1-1,many,-,TGCAGTGCTAGAATAGGGAACACTGAAGCTTTCTTT,CSARIGNTEAFF
TRBV12-3/TRBV12-4,13,TRBJ2-7,few,-,TGTGCCAGCAGTCCGGGCAGGGACCACGAGCAGTACTTC,CASSPGRDHEQYF
TRBV6-2/TRBV6-3,15,TRBJ1-5,-,TRBD1,TGTGCCAGCAACCCCGGACAGGGGGCTGGACAGCCCCAGCATTTT,CASNPGQGAGQPQHF
TRBV12-3/TRBV12-4,12,TRBJ2-1,few,-,TGTGCCAGCAGTAGACTAGACGATGAGCAGTTCTTC,CASSRLDDEQFF
TRBV15,12,TRBJ1-5,-,-,TGTGCCACCAGCAGCGCAAATCAGCCCCAGCATTTT,CATSSANQPQHF
TRBV12-3/TRBV12-4,17,TRBJ2-1,few,TRBD2,TGTGCCAGCAGCGGTGGACTAGCGGGAGGGAGCCGCAATGAGCAGTTCTTC,CASSGGLAGGSRNEQFF
TRBV7-9,12,TRBJ1-5,few,-,TGTGCCAGCAGCCCCCCGGATCAGCCCCAGCATTTT,CASSPPDQPQHF
TRBV6-2/TRBV6-3,13,TRBJ1-5,few,-,TGTGCCAGCAGCAGGAATAGCAATCAGCCCCAGCATTTT,CASSRNSNQPQHF
TRBV24-1,16,TRBJ2-4,-,-,TGTGCCACCAGTGACTCCCTTCAGGGAGCAGAAAACATTCAGTACTTC,CATSDSLQGAENIQYF
TRBV9,16,TRBJ2-5,few,TRBD2,TGTGCCAGCAGCCCCCAGGGACTAGCGATTTTAGAGACCCAGTACTTC,CASSPQGLAILETQYF
TRBV24-1,15,TRBJ2-3,-,-,TGTGCCACCAGTGTCCGGGACGGTCTGACAGATACGCAGTATTTT,CATSVRDGLTDTQYF
TRBV6-5,15,TRBJ1-1,-,-,TGTGCCAGCAGTTTTAGCGGGACGGGGAACACTGAAGCTTTCTTT,CASSFSGTGNTEAFF
TRBV29-1,19,TRBJ2-1,-,TRBD2,TGCAGCGTTGACTGGATGGGAGCGGGAGGGAGGGAGACCTACAATGAGCAGTTCTTC,CSVDWMGAGGRETYNEQFF
TRBV6-1,14,TRBJ2-7,few,-,TGTGCCAGCAGTGTGGGACCAAAAACCTACGAGCAGTACTTC,CASSVGPKTYEQYF
TRBV24-1,16,TRBJ2-3,-,TRBD1,TGTGCCACCAGTGATGGCGGGACAGGGTATACAGATACGCAGTATTTT,CATSDGGTGYTDTQYF
TRBV3-1,15,TRBJ2-1,many,TRBD2,TGTGCCAGCACCCTAGGACTAGCGGCTTACAATGAGCAGTTCTTC,CASTLGLAAYNEQFF
TRBV6-1,14,TRBJ2-3,many,TRBD2,TGTGCCAGCAACCTAGCGGGAGGGAAAGATACGCAGTATTTT,CASNLAGGKDTQYF
TRBV12-3/TRBV12-4,15,TRBJ2-2,many,-,TGTGCCAGCAGTTTTAGGGGTTCGAACACCGGGGAGCTGTTTTTT,CASSFRGSNTGELFF
TRBV7-2,17,TRBJ2-7,few,TRBD2,TGTGCCAGCAGGAGCACTTCTCTGGCTAGCGGGAGCTACGAGCAGTACTTC,CASRSTSLASGSYEQYF
TRBV5-1,16,TRBJ2-2,few,-,TGCGCCAGCAGCTTAGGACGCCTGGAGGGAACCGGGGAGCTGTTTTTT,CASSLGRLEGTGELFF
TRBV20-1,16,TRBJ2-1,many,TRBD2,TGCAGTGCAGAATCTAGCGGGAGGAGCTCCTACAATGAGCAGTTCTTC,CSAESSGRSSYNEQFF
TRBV4-1,17,TRBJ2-1,few,TRBD1,TGCGCCAGCAGCCACGGCCCTAGGGACAGCTTCTCCAATGAGCAGTTCTTC,CASSHGPRDSFSNEQFF
TRBV20-1,14,TRBJ2-3,-,TRBD2,TGCAGTGCATGGAAAAGCGGGGGAACAGATACGCAGTATTTT,CSAWKSGGTDTQYF
TRBV6-1,17,TRBJ1-1,-,-,TGTGCCAGCAGAATTGGTGGGCCGGCGGTCGGTCACACTGAAGCTTTCTTT,CASRIGGPAVGHTEAFF
TRBV5-1,16,TRBJ2-1,-,TRBD1,TGCGCCAGCAGCTTGGCGGACAGGGGGGTGTACAATGAGCAGTTCTTC,CASSLADRGVYNEQFF
TRBV20-1,16,TRBJ2-5,many,TRBD2,TGCAGTGCTAGAGATGTGGCTAGCGGGGACCAAGAGACCCAGTACTTC,CSARDVASGDQETQYF
TRBV20-1,15,TRBJ2-1,-,TRBD1,TGCAGTGCTAGACCCGGGACAGCAACCTACAATGAGCAGTTCTTC,CSARPGTATYNEQFF
TRBV4-1,15,TRBJ2-1,many,-,TGCGCCAGCAGCCAAGGATCTGGGATCTACAATGAGCAGTTCTTC,CASSQGSGIYNEQFF
TRBV4-1,15,TRBJ1-4,-,-,TGCGCCAGCAGCCAAGATACAGGGTTCGCTGAAAAACTGTTTTTT,CASSQDTGFAEKLFF
TRBV7-9,15,TRBJ2-2,-,TRBD1,TGTGCCAGCAGCTTGCAGGGGGCGATTTACGGGGAGCTGTTTTTT,CASSLQGAIYGELFF
TRBV15,12,TRBJ1-2,many,-,TGTGCCACCAGCATCGAGGGGTATGGCTACACCTTC,CATSIEGYGYTF
TRBV20-1,15,TRBJ2-5,-,TRBD1,TGCAGTGCCAGCCGAGGGGGCCCATTCCAAGAGACCCAGTACTTC,CSASRGGPFQETQYF
TRBV29-1,11,TRBJ2-7,many,-,TGCAGCGTTGAAGAGTCCCTCGAGCAGTACTTC,CSVEESLEQYF
TRBV20-1,15,TRBJ2-1,few,TRBD1,TGCAGTGCTACTTCCGGGACAGGGGTGGTCAATGAGCAGTTCTTC,CSATSGTGVVNEQFF
TRBV28,14,TRBJ1-1,few,-,TGTGCCAGCAGTTTCCCTGAGATGAACACTGAAGCTTTCTTT,CASSFPEMNTEAFF
TRBV20-1,14,TRBJ2-2,few,-,TGCAGTGCTAGAGACTGGCTAAACACCGGGGAGCTGTTTTTT,CSARDWLNTGELFF
TRBV28,15,TRBJ2-7,-,TRBD2,TGTGCCTCCTTTAGGGAAGCGGGATCCCAGTACGAGCAGTACTTC,CASFREAGSQYEQYF
TRBV5-5,12,TRBJ2-3,-,-,TGTGCCAGCAGCTTTAATGCAGATACGCAGTATTTT,CASSFNADTQYF
TRBV20-1,15,TRBJ2-1,many,-,TGCAGTGCTGCCCTTTCTCGCAACTTTTACAATGAGCAGTTCTTC,CSAALSRNFYNEQFF
TRBV15,15,TRBJ2-2,few,-,TGTGCCACCAGCAGACCCCGGGGCAGAGTGGAGGAGCTGTTTTTT,CATSRPRGRVEELFF
TRBV3-1,12,TRBJ2-1,few,TRBD2,TGTGCCAGCAGTCACGGGGGGTTGATTCAGTTCTTC,CASSHGGLIQFF
TRBV27,15,TRBJ2-1,-,-,TGTGCCAGCAGTTTAATGCGGGACTTATACAATGAGCAGTTCTTC,CASSLMRDLYNEQFF
TRBV12-3/TRBV12-4,15,TRBJ1-2,many,TRBD1,TGTGCCAGCAGTCCACAGGGGGAACCTAACTATGGCTACACCTTC,CASSPQGEPNYGYTF
TRBV4-1,14,TRBJ1-1,many,-,TGCGCCAGCAGAGGGACACTTCGGAACACTGAAGCTTTCTTT,CASRGTLRNTEAFF
TRBV5-1,19,TRBJ2-6,many,-,TGCGCCAGCAGCTTGGCCCCAATGGCGACCCTTTCTGGGGCCAACGTCCTGACTTTC,CASSLAPMATLSGANVLTF
TRBV12-3/TRBV12-4,12,TRBJ1-1,-,-,TGTGCCAGCAGTTTTTCACTTCCGGAAGCTTTCTTT,CASSFSLPEAFF
TRBV28,16,TRBJ2-5,-,TRBD2,TGTGCCAGCAGTTTATCCACTAGCGGGGGACGGGAGACCCAGTACTTC,CASSLSTSGGRETQYF
TRBV4-1,18,TRBJ1-1,many,TRBD1,TGCGCCAGCAGCCTTCCCGGTCCGGGACAGGGGATCGGCACTGAAGCTTTCTTT,CASSLPGPGQGIGTEAFF
TRBV29-1,15,TRBJ2-3,few,-,TGCAGCGTTGAAGATCCCAAGACTAGACCAGATACGCAGTATTTT,CSVEDPKTRPDTQYF
TRBV2,14,TRBJ2-5,-,TRBD2,TGTGCCAGCAGGCCTCGGACTAGTCAAGAGACCCAGTACTTC,CASRPRTSQETQYF
TRBV10-3,13,TRBJ2-5,many,-,TGTGCCATCAGTGCCGGAGTCCAAGAGACCCAGTACTTC,CAISAGVQETQYF
TRBV27,11,TRBJ2-1,-,-,TGTGCCAGCTTTTGGTCCAATGAGCAGTTCTTC,CASFWSNEQFF
TRBV20-1,15,TRBJ2-5,-,TRBD2,TGCAGTGCCGACCCTAGCGGGGCCCGCCCGGAGACCCAGTACTTC,CSADPSGARPETQYF
TRBV4-1,16,TRBJ1-4,few,-,TGCGCCAGCAGTTTACCAAGATCAGGGACTAATGAAAAACTGTTTTTT,CASSLPRSGTNEKLFF
TRBV7-3,18,TRBJ2-3,-,TRBD2,TGTGCCAGCAGCTTGGGGTTATCGGCTAGCGGGAAAACAGATACGCAGTATTTT,CASSLGLSASGKTDTQYF
TRBV5-1,14,TRBJ2-5,few,-,TGCGCCAGCGCCTTACTTGGGGGCAAAGAGACCCAGTACTTC,CASALLGGKETQYF
TRBV5-1,15,TRBJ2-2,-,-,TGCGCCAGCAGCTTGTCTGCTTCGAACACCGGGGAGCTGTTTTTT,CASSLSASNTGELFF